Shown below are 12 T cell receptor beta chains from a single sample sequenced in a study of cytomegalovirus exposure and HLA in healthy donors. With 60 Vbeta and 13 Jbeta primers, the PCR was carried out. The protocol was immunoSEQ multiplex PCR, while the TCRdb copy is restricted to in-frame clones and leaves out a portion. The sample has under 250,000 clones; 82% are singletons. The specimen sequenced was PBMCs. These receptors all come from a woman in her thirties or forties in good health and CMV-seronegative.

The chain joins TRBV10-3 to TRBJ1-4; possible D gene TRBD1, 6 bases. The CDR3 sequence is 16 residues long. Germline V gene sequence: CDR1 ENHRY, CDR2 SYGVKD. Trimming took 3 bases from V and 4 from J, leaving 15 bases between them. The CDR3 region is CAISDRGQPSNEKLFF. The DNA of the CDR3 is TGTGCCATCAGTGACCGCGGACAGCCAAGTAATGAAAAACTGTTTTTT.

The chain combines TRBV2 with TRBJ1-4, with D unclear. Per the germline V gene, CDR1 is SNHLY and CDR2 is FYNNEI. This CDR3 has 16 residues. Trimming shortened V by 4 bases and J by 8 bases, and 20 bases separated the two germline ends. CDR3 sequence reads: CASSVLSTSLQEKLFF. The CDR3, as DNA: TGTGCCAGCAGTGTCCTCTCGACAAGTCTACAGGAAAAACTGTTTTTT. Full variable domain (rest looked up from reference TRBV2 and TRBJ1-4): EPEVTQTPSHQVTQMGQEVILRCVPISNHLYFYWYRQILGQKVEFLVSFYNNEISEKSEIFDDQFSVERPDGSNFTLKIRSTKLEDSAMYFCASSVLSTSLQEKLFFGSGTQLSVL.

Comments on this clone: Other nucleotide sequences in the sample specify the same CDR3. The gene calls are TRBV19 and TRBJ1-5; D is perhaps TRBD1 (5 bases). Trimming left V 5 bases short and J 4 bases short, with 6 bases between. Germline V gives CDR1 LNHDA, CDR2 SQIVND (reference sequence). The CDR3 is made up of 12 amino acids. The CDR3: CASSQGNQPQHF. CDR3 bases: TGTGCCAGTAGTCAGGGAAATCAGCCCCAGCATTTT.

The chain uses TRBV6-6 and TRBJ2-7; tentative D call: TRBD1 (6 bases). Germline V gene sequence: CDR1 MNHNY, CDR2 SVGAGI (reference sequence). With 6 bases removed from V and 4 bases from J, the gap between germline ends came to 16 bases. This CDR3 has 14 residues. The CDR3 DNA is TGTGCCAGCAGCCTACCGGGACAACCTTACGAGCAGTACTTC. This gives the protein CASSLPGQPYEQYF.

Of note for this clone: Other nucleotide sequences in the sample specify the same CDR3. V gene TRBV27 combines with J gene TRBJ1-5; D not certain. V lost 6 bases and J 2 bases, leaving 5 bases between the germline ends. Per the germline V gene, CDR1 is MNHEY and CDR2 is SMNVEV (reference sequence). The CDR3 is 12 residues long. The CDR3 here is CASSQGNQPQHF. CDR3 bases: TGTGCCAGCAGCCAGGGCAATCAGCCCCAGCATTTT.

This clone was counted between two and nine times. This chain joins TRBV5-8 and TRBJ2-5, with a weak D call TRBD1 (6 bases). This CDR3 has 13 amino acids. Trimming shortened V by 1 base and J by 5 bases, and 9 bases separated the two germline ends. In germline, CDR1 is SGHTS, CDR2 YDEGEE. CDR3 DNA sequence: TGTGCCAGCAGCTTGCGACAGGAGGAGACCCAGTACTTC. Its translation: CASSLRQEETQYF.

This sequence joins TRBV29-1 and TRBJ1-1, with D unresolved. V was clipped by 4 bases and J by 11 bases, with 14 bases between them. Germline V gene sequence: CDR1 SQVTM, CDR2 ANQGSEA. The CDR3 runs 11 residues. For the CDR3, the DNA is TGCAGCGTTGTTATCCAGTGGCATGCTTTCTTT. Residues: CSVVIQWHAFF.

This sequence joins TRBV6-5 and TRBJ1-5, with a possible D match to TRBD1 (5 bases). V lost 8 bases and J lost 2, with 16 bases in between. The CDR3 runs to 15 residues. CDR1 and CDR2 (germline): MNHEY, SVGAGI. The CDR3 bases are TGTGCCAGCCGGCGGGCCCCGGGGGGCAATCAGCCCCAGCATTTT. Its protein product is CASRRAPGGNQPQHF.

The gene calls are TRBV29-1 and TRBJ2-3, with 10 bases lining up with TRBD1. The CDR3 extends over 17 amino acids. Germline CDR1 SQVTM, CDR2 ANQGSEA. With 7 bases clipped from V and 0 bases from J, the junction kept 13 bases outside the gene matches. CDR3 DNA sequence: TGCAGCGCTTCGACACTTGAGGGACAGGGGAGCACAGATACGCAGTATTTT. It is translated as CSASTLEGQGSTDTQYF.

This chain joins TRBV11-2 and TRBJ1-5; 8 bases align to TRBD1. Germline V gives CDR1 SGHAT, CDR2 FQNNGV. Unmatched junction bases numbered 5, after V lost 6 bases and J lost 4 bases. The length of the CDR3 is 14 residues. The CDR3 region is CASSNTGGNQPQHF. The CDR3 DNA reads TGTGCCAGCAGTAATACAGGGGGTAATCAGCCCCAGCATTTT.

This chain uses TRBV2 with TRBJ1-2, with a possible D match to TRBD1 (5 bases). The CDR3 consists of 14 residues. V was pared by 6 bases and J by 6 bases, with 17 bases between. Germline CDR1 reads SNHLY; CDR2 reads FYNNEI. CDR3 amino acids: CASSPQPGIDGYTF. As DNA, the CDR3 is TGTGCCAGCAGCCCGCAACCAGGGATCGATGGCTACACCTTC. Using reference TRBV2 and TRBJ1-2 for the parts outside the CDR3, the full variable domain is EPEVTQTPSHQVTQMGQEVILRCVPISNHLYFYWYRQILGQKVEFLVSFYNNEISEKSEIFDDQFSVERPDGSNFTLKIRSTKLEDSAMYFCASSPQPGIDGYTFGSGTRLTVV.

The V gene is TRBV7-2, the J gene TRBJ2-7; 7 nucleotides agree with TRBD1. This CDR3 is built from 14 residues. The J segment lost 3 bases and the V segment lost 5 bases, leaving 7 bases of the junction unmatched. From germline, CDR1 is SGHTA and CDR2 FQGNSA. CDR3 DNA sequence: TGTGCCAGCAGCCGTTCGTCAGGGGGCTACGAGCAGTACTTC. As protein: CASSRSSGGYEQYF.